This is a list of T cell receptor beta chains from one sample in a study of T cell responses to AZD1222 COVID-19 vaccine. The repertoire was sequenced with immunoSEQ multiplex PCR; TCRdb's copy has only in-frame clones and lacks some. There are under 150,000 clones in the sample; more than 90% occur only once, and 2.5% to 4% lies in the top ten. This sample comprised peripheral blood, obtained on day 0 of AZD1222 vaccination. All receptors come from an adult in good health. Each CDR3 is given with its conserved first and last residue. The order of the fields is D gene, clone size, V gene, J gene, CDR3 protein, CDR3 DNA. The D gene is left open where the match is weak. Clone size, where shown, is once, few, many, or a class for clones that have expanded.

NA	NA	TRBV27	TRBJ1-1	CASSLTQGNTEAFF	TGTGCCAGCAGTTTAACACAGGGAAACACTGAAGCTTTCTTT
TRBD2	NA	TRBV9	TRBJ2-3	CASSVAVAGESDTQYF	TGTGCCAGCAGCGTAGCGGTAGCGGGAGAGTCGGATACGCAGTATTTT
TRBD2	NA	TRBV11-2	TRBJ2-1	CASSRRGSGRAHHYNEQFF	TGTGCCAGCAGCCGACGTGGTAGCGGGAGAGCCCACCATTACAATGAGCAGTTCTTC
TRBD1	NA	TRBV6-5	TRBJ1-2	CASIQGAFPSGYTF	TGTGCCAGCATACAGGGGGCATTTCCTTCGGGCTACACCTTC
NA	NA	TRBV3-1/TRBV3-2	TRBJ1-4	CASSLEGRVDEKLFF	TGTGCCAGCAGCCTAGAAGGCAGGGTTGACGAAAAACTGTTTTTT
NA	NA	TRBV18	TRBJ2-2	CASSPPNAGELFF	TGTGCCAGCTCACCACCGAATGCCGGGGAGCTGTTTTTT
NA	NA	TRBV27	TRBJ2-7	CASTDPTGEQYF	TGTGCCAGCACGGACCCCACGGGGGAGCAGTACTTC
NA	NA	TRBV28	TRBJ1-1	CASSWAYTEAFF	TGTGCCAGCAGTTGGGCCTACACTGAAGCTTTCTTT
TRBD2	NA	TRBV24-1	TRBJ2-1	CATSAPSGRFYRSEQFF	TGTGCCACCAGTGCGCCTAGCGGGAGATTTTACCGGAGCGAGCAGTTCTTC
NA	NA	TRBV29-1	TRBJ2-7	CSGGGSSYEQYF	TGCAGCGGGGGTGGCAGCTCCTACGAGCAGTACTTC
TRBD2	NA	TRBV4-3	TRBJ2-7	CASSQVGTSGRLKGQYF	TGCGCCAGCAGCCAAGTAGGGACTAGCGGGAGACTAAAAGGGCAGTACTTC
NA	NA	TRBV4-2	TRBJ1-3	CASSQDPGSGNTIYF	TGTGCCAGCAGCCAAGATCCAGGATCCGGAAACACCATATATTTT
TRBD1	NA	TRBV28	TRBJ1-1	CASSSGQGPEAFF	TGTGCCAGCAGTTCCGGACAGGGACCTGAAGCTTTCTTT
NA	NA	TRBV7-6	TRBJ1-5	CASSLTGSHNQPQHF	TGTGCCAGCAGCTTAACGGGCTCCCACAATCAGCCCCAGCATTTT
NA	NA	TRBV18	TRBJ1-1	CASSPSPADIRTEAFF	TGTGCCAGCTCACCAAGCCCTGCGGACATTCGCACTGAAGCTTTCTTT
NA	NA	TRBV4-1	TRBJ1-5	CASSPRSSADASNQPQHF	TGCGCCAGCAGCCCAAGATCTTCGGCGGATGCTAGCAATCAGCCCCAGCATTTT
TRBD1	once	TRBV28	TRBJ2-7	CASSLMGQGYEQYF	TGTGCCAGCAGTTTAATGGGACAGGGCTACGAGCAGTACTTC
NA	NA	TRBV11-2	TRBJ2-3	CASSRPRAGTSTDTQYF	TGTGCCAGCAGCCGCCCCAGGGCAGGGACTAGCACAGATACGCAGTATTTT
TRBD1	NA	TRBV7-9	TRBJ2-1	CASSRGQGAYNEQFF	TGTGCCAGCAGCCGAGGACAGGGAGCCTACAATGAGCAGTTCTTC
TRBD2	NA	TRBV6-5	TRBJ2-5	CATSAGGWQETQYF	TGTGCCACCTCGGCCGGGGGGTGGCAAGAGACCCAGTACTTC
NA	NA	TRBV14	TRBJ2-1	CASSIGLHNEQFF	TGTGCCAGCAGCATAGGACTGCACAATGAGCAGTTCTTC
NA	NA	TRBV14	TRBJ1-1	CASRQRGDTEAFF	TGTGCCAGCAGACAAAGAGGGGACACTGAAGCTTTCTTT